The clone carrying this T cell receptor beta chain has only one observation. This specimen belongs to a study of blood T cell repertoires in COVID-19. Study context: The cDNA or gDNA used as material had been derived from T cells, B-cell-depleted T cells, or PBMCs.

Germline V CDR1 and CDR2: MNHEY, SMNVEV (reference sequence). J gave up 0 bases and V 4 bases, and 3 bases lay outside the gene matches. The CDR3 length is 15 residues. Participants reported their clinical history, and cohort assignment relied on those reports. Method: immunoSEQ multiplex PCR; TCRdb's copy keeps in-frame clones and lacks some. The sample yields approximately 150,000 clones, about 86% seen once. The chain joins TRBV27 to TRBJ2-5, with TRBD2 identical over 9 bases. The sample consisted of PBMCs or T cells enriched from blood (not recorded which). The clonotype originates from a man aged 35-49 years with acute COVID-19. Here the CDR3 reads CASSSLAGNQETQYF. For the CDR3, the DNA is TGTGCCAGCAGTTCACTAGCGGGTAACCAAGAGACCCAGTACTTC.